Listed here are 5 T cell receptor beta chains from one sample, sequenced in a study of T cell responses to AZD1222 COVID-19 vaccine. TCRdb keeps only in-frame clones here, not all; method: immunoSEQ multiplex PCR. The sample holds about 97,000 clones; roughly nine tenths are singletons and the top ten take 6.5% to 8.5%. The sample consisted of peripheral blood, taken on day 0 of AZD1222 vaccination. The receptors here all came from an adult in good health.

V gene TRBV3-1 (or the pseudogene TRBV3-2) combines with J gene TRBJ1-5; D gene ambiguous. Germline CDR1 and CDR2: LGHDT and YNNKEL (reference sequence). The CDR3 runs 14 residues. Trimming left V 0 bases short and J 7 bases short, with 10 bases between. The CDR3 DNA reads TGTGCCAGCAGCCAAGAGGGGTTGGGCCAGCCCCAGCATTTT. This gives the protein CASSQEGLGQPQHF.

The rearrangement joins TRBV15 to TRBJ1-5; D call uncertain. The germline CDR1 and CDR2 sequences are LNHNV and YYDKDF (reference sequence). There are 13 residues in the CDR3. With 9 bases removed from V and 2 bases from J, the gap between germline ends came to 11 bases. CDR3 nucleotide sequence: TGTGCCACAAACGACGGTCGCAATCAGCCCCAGCATTTT. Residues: CATNDGRNQPQHF.

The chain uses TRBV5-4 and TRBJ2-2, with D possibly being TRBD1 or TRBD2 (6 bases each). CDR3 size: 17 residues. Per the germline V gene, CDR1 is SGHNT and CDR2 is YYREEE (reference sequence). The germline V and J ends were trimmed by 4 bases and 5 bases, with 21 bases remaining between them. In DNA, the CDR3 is TGTGCCAGCAGCCCGGGAACAGGGACTCCGAGGACCGGGGAGCTGTTTTTT. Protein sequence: CASSPGTGTPRTGELFF. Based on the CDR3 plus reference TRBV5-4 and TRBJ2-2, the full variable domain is ETGVTQSPTHLIKTRGQQVTLRCSSQSGHNTVSWYQQALGQGPQFIFQYYREEENGRGNFPPRFSGLQFPNYSSELNVNALELDDSALYLCASSPGTGTPRTGELFFGEGSRLTVL.

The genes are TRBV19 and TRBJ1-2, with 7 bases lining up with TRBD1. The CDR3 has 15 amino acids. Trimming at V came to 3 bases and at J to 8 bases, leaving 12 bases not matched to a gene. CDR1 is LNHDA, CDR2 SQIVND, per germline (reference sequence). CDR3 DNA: TGTGCCAGTAGTATCGCGACAGGGAGGGATTGGGGCTACACCTTC. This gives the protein CASSIATGRDWGYTF. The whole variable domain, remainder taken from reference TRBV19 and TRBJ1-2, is DGGITQSPKYLFRKEGQNVTLSCEQNLNHDAMYWYRQDPGQGLRLIYYSQIVNDFQKGDIAEGYSVSREKKESFPLTVTSAQKNPTAFYLCASSIATGRDWGYTFGSGTRLTVV.

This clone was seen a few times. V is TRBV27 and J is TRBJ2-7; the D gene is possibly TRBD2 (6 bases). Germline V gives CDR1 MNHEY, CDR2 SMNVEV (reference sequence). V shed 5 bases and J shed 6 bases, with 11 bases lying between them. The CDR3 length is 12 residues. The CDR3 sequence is CASSGGRSEQYF. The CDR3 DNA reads TGTGCCAGCAGTGGGGGGAGGAGCGAGCAGTACTTC.